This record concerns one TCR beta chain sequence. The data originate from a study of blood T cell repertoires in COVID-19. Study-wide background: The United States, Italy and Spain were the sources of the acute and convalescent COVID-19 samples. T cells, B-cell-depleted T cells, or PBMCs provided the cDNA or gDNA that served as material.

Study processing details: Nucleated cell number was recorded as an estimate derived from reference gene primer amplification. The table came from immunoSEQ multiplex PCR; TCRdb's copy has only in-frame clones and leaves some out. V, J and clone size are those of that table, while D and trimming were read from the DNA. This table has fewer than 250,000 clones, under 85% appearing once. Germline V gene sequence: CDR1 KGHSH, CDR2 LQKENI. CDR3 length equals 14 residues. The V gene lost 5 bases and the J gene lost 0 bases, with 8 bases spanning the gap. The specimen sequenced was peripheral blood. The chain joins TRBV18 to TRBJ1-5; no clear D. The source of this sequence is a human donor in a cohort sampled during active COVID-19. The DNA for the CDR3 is TGTGCCAGCTCAGTACAGAGTAGCAATCAGCCCCAGCATTTT. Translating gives CASSVQSSNQPQHF.